The T cell receptor (beta chain) under discussion was sequenced for a study of OX40 agonist ivuxolimab in advanced cancers. Study in general: People in dose escalation had one of these cancers: hepatocellular carcinoma, melanoma, renal cell or head and neck cancer. Findings of the study overall: At doses 0.1 to 3.0 mg/kg, CD4+ and CD8+ clones expanded.

The repertoire was sequenced with immunoSEQ multiplex PCR; TCRdb's copy has only in-frame clones and lacks some. Here the sample spans around 140,000 clones, roughly nine tenths being singletons. Of note for this clone: The antigen remains undetermined.

CDR1 is LNHDA and CDR2 is SQIVND in the germline V gene (reference sequence). V was clipped by 3 bases and J by 4 bases, with 12 bases between them. The CDR3 contains 14 residues. The rearrangement joins TRBV19 to TRBJ2-5; D ambiguous. This clonotype was sampled from an adult with an advanced solid tumor such as melanoma, head and neck, liver or kidney cancer. The sample in question was CD4+ or CD8+ T cells sorted from blood, obtained in a trial of the OX40 agonist ivuxolimab. DNA of the CDR3: TGTGCCAGTAGTATGGAGTTGAGTCGAGAGACCCAGTACTTC. The encoded protein is CASSMELSRETQYF.